This entry lists 5 T cell receptor beta chains sequenced from one sample in a study of response to subunit inactivated influenza vaccine. TCRdb reprocessed the RT-PCR reads via MiXCR and lists one record per CDR3 protein. The sample includes some 800,000 distinct CDR3 sequences, over 20% of them seen just once. Source: PBMCs from blood, taken 5 to 6 days after vaccination. These receptors were obtained from a man aged 45-65 years who received an inactivated influenza vaccine.

This clonotype was found a few times. This chain uses TRBV12-3 or TRBV12-4 with TRBJ1-5; 9 bases are shared with TRBD1. The CDR3 totals 14 residues. V was pared by 1 base and J by 6 bases, with 1 base of the junction left unmatched. The CDR3 DNA is TGTGCCAGCAGTTTAGGGACAGGGGCTCAGCCCCAGCATTTT. Translated, it gives CASSLGTGAQPQHF.

This clonotype was seen more than once but under ten times. V and J are TRBV12-3 or TRBV12-4 and TRBJ2-3; 14 positions agree with TRBD2. The CDR3 runs to 14 residues. With V trimmed by 8 bases and J by 3 bases, 1 base remained unmatched. CDR3 in DNA: TGTGCCAGCGGACTAGCGGGGGGAACAGATACGCAGTATTTT. It encodes CASGLAGGTDTQYF.

This clonotype was picked up many times. The chain combines TRBV12-3 or TRBV12-4 with TRBJ1-1, with TRBD1 matching over 8 bases. The CDR3 spans 14 residues. Losses at the gene ends were 6 bases for V and 5 bases for J; bases not matched to a gene: 8. This CDR3 is CASRSRTGRTEAFF. CDR3 coding DNA: TGTGCCAGCAGAAGCAGGACAGGGAGGACTGAAGCTTTCTTT.

This clonotype was counted ten times or more. The rearrangement joins TRBV20-1 to TRBJ2-5, with TRBD1 matching 12 bases. Trimming at V came to 0 bases and at J to 4 bases, leaving 3 bases not matched to a gene. The V gene's germline CDR1 is DFQATT and CDR2 SNEGSKA (reference sequence). The CDR3 loop spans 15 amino acids. For the CDR3, the DNA is TGCAGTGCTAGAGAACGGGGACAGGGGGCAGAGACCCAGTACTTC. Encoded protein: CSARERGQGAETQYF.

In this sample, this clonotype turned up a few times. This chain joins TRBV12-3 or TRBV12-4 and TRBJ2-3; 8 nucleotides line up with TRBD1. This CDR3 is 15 amino acids long. The trim removed 5 bases at V and 2 bases at J, leaving 6 bases unmatched. CDR3 region: CASSPRTGITDTQYF. CDR3 DNA: TGTGCCAGCAGTCCGAGGACAGGGATCACAGATACGCAGTATTTT.